This entry lists 9 T cell receptor beta chains sequenced from one sample in a study of CD4 T cells in relation to SARS-CoV-2 and coronaviruses. Measured with immunoSEQ multiplex PCR; TCRdb has only the in-frame clones, and not every one. Altogether roughly 30,000 clones are present, roughly 76% being singletons, with the ten largest covering about 16%. For these TCRs, the target antigens are not known. Before the COVID-19 pandemic, during about 2011-2019, CD4+ T cells were taken from unexposed donors. Isolation of CD4+ T cells took place after roughly nine days in culture. Sample: CD4+ T cells from PBMCs, cultured in vitro. All receptors come from a human donor in good health.

In DNA, the CDR3 is TGTGCCAGCAGCCAAACTAGCGGGAGGGCCTTGGGAGCAGATACGCAGTATTTT. Protein sequence: CASSQTSGRALGADTQYF. This chain connects TRBV3-1 (or the pseudogene TRBV3-2) to TRBJ2-3; 13 bases map to TRBD2. V gave up 2 bases and J gave up 4 bases; unmatched junction bases: 9. The CDR3 is 18 residues long. CDR1 LGHDT and CDR2 YNNKEL come from the germline V gene (reference sequence).

V and J are TRBV13 and TRBJ1-2; no definite D call. CDR3 length equals 15 residues. The V end lost 2 bases, the J end lost 1 base, and 11 bases lay between the germline ends. Germline CDR1 is PRHDT and CDR2 is FYEKMQ (reference sequence). CDR3 protein: CASSLRSSGNYGYTF. CDR3 in DNA: TGTGCCAGCAGCTTAAGGTCTTCTGGTAACTATGGCTACACCTTC. The full variable domain, completed using reference TRBV13 and TRBJ1-2, is AAGVIQSPRHLIKEKRETATLKCYPIPRHDTVYWYQQGPGQDPQFLISFYEKMQSDKGSIPDRFSAQQFSDYHSELNMSSLELGDSALYFCASSLRSSGNYGYTFGSGTRLTVV.

V is TRBV6-5 and J is TRBJ2-1; 12 bases are shared with TRBD2. Germline CDR1 MNHEY, CDR2 SVGAGI. V shed 8 bases, J shed 9 bases, and the junction held 8 bases outside the gene matches. The CDR3 covers 14 residues. In DNA, the CDR3 is TGTGCCAGCCGTAGACTAGCGGGAGACGGTGAGCAGTTCTTC. It codes for CASRRLAGDGEQFF.

The J gene is TRBJ2-1, the V gene TRBV30; D may be TRBD2 (5 bases). The length of the CDR3 is 13 residues. With 2 bases removed from V and 6 bases from J, the gap between germline ends came to 11 bases. Germline V lookup: CDR1 GTSNPN, CDR2 SVGIG (reference sequence). The CDR3: CAWSRERLNEQFF. The CDR3 nucleotides read TGTGCCTGGAGTAGGGAGCGACTCAATGAGCAGTTCTTC.

The chain uses TRBV7-6 and TRBJ2-3, with 8 bases aligning to TRBD2. This CDR3 is built from 14 residues. Unmatched junction bases numbered 6, after V lost 9 bases and J lost 1 base. Germline V gene data show CDR1 as SGHVS and CDR2 as FNYEAQ. CDR3 sequence (DNA): TGTGCCAGTCACCCGGGACTAGGCACAGATACGCAGTATTTT. Its protein is CASHPGLGTDTQYF.

This chain links TRBV9 with TRBJ2-2, with a tentative D call TRBD2 (6 bases). Trimming pared 0 bases from V and 5 bases from J, leaving 8 bases between. The CDR3 contains 14 residues. The germline gives CDR1 SGDLS, CDR2 YYNGEE. The chain's CDR3 is CASSVARGTGELFF. CDR3 coding DNA: TGTGCCAGCAGCGTAGCTCGGGGGACCGGGGAGCTGTTTTTT.

This chain uses TRBV7-9 with TRBJ1-2; no clear D. In germline, CDR1 is SEHNR, CDR2 FQNEAQ (reference sequence). CDR3 length: 17 amino acids. V gave up 5 bases and J gave up 4 bases, with 23 bases separating them. The CDR3 here is CASSHFFLGSSGYGYTF. In DNA, the CDR3 is TGTGCCAGCAGCCACTTTTTTTTGGGTTCTTCTGGCTATGGCTACACCTTC.

The chain carries TRBV5-8 and TRBJ1-5; D is unclear. The germline V gene encodes CDR1 SGHTS and CDR2 YDEGEE. CDR3 size: 16 residues. The germline V and J ends were trimmed by 4 bases and 2 bases, with 16 bases remaining between them. In DNA, the CDR3 is TGTGCCAGCAGCACAAGACCCTTCCGTGGCAATCAGCCCCAGCATTTT. Amino acid sequence: CASSTRPFRGNQPQHF.

The chain joins TRBV29-1 to TRBJ2-3; 8 bases are a match to TRBD2. This CDR3 comprises 14 residues. CDR1 and CDR2 from the germline V gene are SQVTM and ANQGSEA. V lost 8 bases, J lost 2 bases, and 9 bases stayed unmatched. Here the CDR3 DNA reads TGCAGCTTCCCGACTAGCGCCGACACAGATACGCAGTATTTT. Translated: CSFPTSADTDTQYF.